This T cell receptor (beta chain) was recorded in a study of cytomegalovirus exposure and HLA in healthy donors. The study, taken as a whole, reports: In a later analysis, HLA-associated TCR beta chains were more clonally expanded than equally common others.

The length of the CDR3 is 17 residues. CDR1 is SGHVS, CDR2 FQNEAQ, per germline. V lost 5 bases and J 4 bases, leaving 21 bases between the germline ends. Notes on this clone: What it binds is unknown.

A multiplex PCR was run with 60 Vbeta primers and 13 Jbeta primers. This table comes from immunoSEQ multiplex PCR, and its TCRdb copy is limited to in-frame clones, with some not included. This sample has roughly 45,000 clones, with 64% found just once. This TCR derives from a human donor in good health. The sequenced sample consisted of PBMCs. The chain couples TRBV7-8 to TRBJ2-1; weak D call: TRBD2 (6 bases). CDR3 bases: TGTGCCAGCAGCCTGAGGGCCTCGGGGGAGCCTTACAATGAGCAGTTCTTC. Its protein is CASSLRASGEPYNEQFF.